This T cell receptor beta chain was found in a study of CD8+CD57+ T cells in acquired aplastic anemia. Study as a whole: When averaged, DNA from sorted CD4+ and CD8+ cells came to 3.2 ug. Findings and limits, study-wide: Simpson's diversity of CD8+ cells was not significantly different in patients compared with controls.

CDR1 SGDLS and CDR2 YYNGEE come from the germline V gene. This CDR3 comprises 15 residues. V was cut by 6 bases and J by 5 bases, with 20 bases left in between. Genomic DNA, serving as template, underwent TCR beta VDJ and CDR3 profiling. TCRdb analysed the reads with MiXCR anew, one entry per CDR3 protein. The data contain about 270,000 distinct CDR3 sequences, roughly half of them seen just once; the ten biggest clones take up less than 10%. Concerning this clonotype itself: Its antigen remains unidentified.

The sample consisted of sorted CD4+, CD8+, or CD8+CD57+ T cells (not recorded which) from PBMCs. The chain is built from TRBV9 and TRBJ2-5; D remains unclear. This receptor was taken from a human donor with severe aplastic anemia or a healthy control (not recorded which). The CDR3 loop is CASTSRGSERETQYF. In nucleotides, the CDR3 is TGTGCCAGCACCTCGAGAGGCTCCGAAAGGGAGACCCAGTACTTC.